The clone carrying this T cell receptor (beta chain) was recorded a few times. The CDR3 extends over 13 amino acids. Germline loops: CDR1 SGHTA, CDR2 FQGTGA. Trimming took off 3 bases at V and 8 bases at J, with 13 bases between the two ends. This specimen comes from a study of blood T cell repertoires in COVID-19. Study as a whole: Samples representing acute and convalescent COVID-19 were sourced from the United States, Italy and Spain. From T cells, B-cell-depleted T cells, or PBMCs came the material, which was cDNA or gDNA.

Which cohort a participant joined came from the clinical history participants gave. Two negative PCRs, clearance, or symptom resolution characterized the recovered Cohort 3 donors. TCRdb keeps only in-frame clones here, not all; method: immunoSEQ multiplex PCR. The top ten hold around 5% of the sample, which has some 330,000 clones, around 90% seen once. What was sequenced was PBMCs or T cells enriched from blood (not recorded which). The gene calls are TRBV7-3 and TRBJ1-2, with unresolved D. The clonotype comes from a man in his thirties or forties who had recovered from COVID-19. CDR3 in amino acids: CASSFPGEGGYTF. The CDR3 region has the DNA TGTGCCAGCAGCTTCCCCGGGGAAGGGGGCTACACCTTC.